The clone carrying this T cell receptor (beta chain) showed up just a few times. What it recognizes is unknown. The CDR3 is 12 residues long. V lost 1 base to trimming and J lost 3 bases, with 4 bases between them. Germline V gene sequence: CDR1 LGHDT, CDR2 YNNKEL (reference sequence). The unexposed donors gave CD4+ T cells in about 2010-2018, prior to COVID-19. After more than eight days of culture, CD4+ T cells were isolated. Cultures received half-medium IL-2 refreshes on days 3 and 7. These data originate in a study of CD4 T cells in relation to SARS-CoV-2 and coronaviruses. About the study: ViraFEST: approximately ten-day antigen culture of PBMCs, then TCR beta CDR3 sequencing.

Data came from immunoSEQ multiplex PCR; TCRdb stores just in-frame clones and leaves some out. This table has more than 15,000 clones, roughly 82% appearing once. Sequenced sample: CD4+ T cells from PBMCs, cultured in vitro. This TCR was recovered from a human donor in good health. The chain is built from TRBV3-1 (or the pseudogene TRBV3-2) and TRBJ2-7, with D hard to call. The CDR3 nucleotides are TGTGCCAGCAGCCAAGTAAACTACGAGCAGTACTTC. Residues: CASSQVNYEQYF.